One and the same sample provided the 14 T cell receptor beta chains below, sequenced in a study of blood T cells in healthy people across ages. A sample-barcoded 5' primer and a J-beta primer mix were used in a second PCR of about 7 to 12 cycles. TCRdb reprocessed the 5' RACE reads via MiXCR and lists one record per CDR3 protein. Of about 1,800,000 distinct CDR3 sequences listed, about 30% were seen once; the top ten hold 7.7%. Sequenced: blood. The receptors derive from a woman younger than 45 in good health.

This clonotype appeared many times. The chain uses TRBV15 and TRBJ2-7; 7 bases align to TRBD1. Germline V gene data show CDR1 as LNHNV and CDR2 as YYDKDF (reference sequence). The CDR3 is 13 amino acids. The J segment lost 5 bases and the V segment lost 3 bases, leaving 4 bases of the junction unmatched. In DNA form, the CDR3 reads TGTGCCACCAGCAGGGGACAGAGGGACGAGCAGTACTTC. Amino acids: CATSRGQRDEQYF.

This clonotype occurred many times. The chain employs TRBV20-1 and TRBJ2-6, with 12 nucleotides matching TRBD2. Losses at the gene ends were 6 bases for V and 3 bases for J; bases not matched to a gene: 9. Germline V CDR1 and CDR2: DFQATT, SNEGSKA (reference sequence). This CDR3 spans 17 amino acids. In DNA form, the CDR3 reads TGCAGTGCGCCTCCTAGCGGGGGGGCCGGTGGGGCCAACGTCCTGACTTTC. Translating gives CSAPPSGGAGGANVLTF.

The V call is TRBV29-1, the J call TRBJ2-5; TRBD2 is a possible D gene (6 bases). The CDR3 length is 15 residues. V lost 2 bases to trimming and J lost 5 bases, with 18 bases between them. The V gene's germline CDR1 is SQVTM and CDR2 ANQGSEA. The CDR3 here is CSVELAEGSWETQYF. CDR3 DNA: TGCAGCGTTGAATTGGCGGAGGGTTCGTGGGAGACCCAGTACTTC.

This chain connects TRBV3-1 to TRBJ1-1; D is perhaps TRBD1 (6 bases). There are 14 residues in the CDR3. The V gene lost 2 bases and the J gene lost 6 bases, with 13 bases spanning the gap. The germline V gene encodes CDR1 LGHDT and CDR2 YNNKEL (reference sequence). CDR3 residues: CASSQQGGWAEAFF. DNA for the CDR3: TGTGCCAGCAGCCAACAAGGGGGGTGGGCTGAAGCTTTCTTT.

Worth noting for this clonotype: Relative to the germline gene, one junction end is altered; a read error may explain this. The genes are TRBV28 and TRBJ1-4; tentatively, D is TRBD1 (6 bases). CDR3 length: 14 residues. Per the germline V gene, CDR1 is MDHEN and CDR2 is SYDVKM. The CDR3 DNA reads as TGTGCCAGCAGTTTACGACAGGTGGATGAAAAACGGTTTTTT. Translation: CASSLRQVDEKRFF.

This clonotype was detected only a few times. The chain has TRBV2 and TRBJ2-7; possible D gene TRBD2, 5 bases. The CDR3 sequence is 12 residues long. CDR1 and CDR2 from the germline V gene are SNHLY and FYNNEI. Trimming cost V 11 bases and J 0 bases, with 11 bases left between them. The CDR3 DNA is TGTGCCGGTGGGGAGAGCTCCTACGAGCAGTACTTC. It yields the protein CAGGESSYEQYF.

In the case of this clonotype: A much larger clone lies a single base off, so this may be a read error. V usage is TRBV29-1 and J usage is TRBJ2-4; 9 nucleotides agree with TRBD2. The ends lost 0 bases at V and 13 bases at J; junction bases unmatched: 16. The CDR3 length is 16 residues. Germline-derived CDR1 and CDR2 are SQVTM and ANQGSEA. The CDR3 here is CSVEERASGAGDEQYF. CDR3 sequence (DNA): TGCAGCGTTGAAGAGAGGGCTAGCGGGGCTGGCGATGAGCAGTACTTC.

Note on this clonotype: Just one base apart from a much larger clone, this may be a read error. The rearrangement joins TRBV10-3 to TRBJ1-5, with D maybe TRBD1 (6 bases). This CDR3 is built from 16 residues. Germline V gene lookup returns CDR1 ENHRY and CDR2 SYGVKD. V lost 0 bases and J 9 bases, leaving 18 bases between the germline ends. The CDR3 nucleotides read TGTGCCATCAGTGAGTCGAGTCAGGGGAAGGATCGGCCCCAGCATTTT. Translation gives CAISESSQGKDRPQHF.

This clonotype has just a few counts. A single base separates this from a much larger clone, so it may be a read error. The CDR3 DNA reads as TGTGCCACCCTGTCGACACCTACCTACGAGCAGTACTTC. It codes for CATLSTPTYEQYF. The V and J genes are TRBV6-1 and TRBJ2-7; no clear D gene. The CDR3 sequence is 13 residues long. The V end lost 10 bases, the J end lost 2 bases, and 15 bases lay between the germline ends. Germline V gene data show CDR1 as MNHNS and CDR2 as SASEGT.

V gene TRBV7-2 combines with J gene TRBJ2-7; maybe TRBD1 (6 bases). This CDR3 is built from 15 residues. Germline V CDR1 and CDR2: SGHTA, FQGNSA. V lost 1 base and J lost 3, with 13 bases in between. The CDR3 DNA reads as TGTGCCAGCAGCTTAGGGACGGACAGAGTCTACGAGCAGTACTTC. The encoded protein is CASSLGTDRVYEQYF.

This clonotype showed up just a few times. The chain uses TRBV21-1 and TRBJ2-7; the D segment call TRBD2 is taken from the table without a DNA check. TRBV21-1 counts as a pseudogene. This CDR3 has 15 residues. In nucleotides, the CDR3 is TGTACCAGCAGCGCTACCGGGACTGGCGGTTACGAGCAGTACTTC. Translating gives CTSSATGTGGYEQYF.

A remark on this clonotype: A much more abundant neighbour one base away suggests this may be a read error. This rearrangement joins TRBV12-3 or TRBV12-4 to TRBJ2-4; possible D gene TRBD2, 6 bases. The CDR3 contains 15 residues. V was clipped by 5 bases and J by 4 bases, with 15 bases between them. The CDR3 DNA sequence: TGTGCCAGCAGTATATACGAGACTAGTAAAAACATTCAGTACTTC. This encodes CASSIYETSKNIQYF.

The CDR3 DNA reads TGCAGTGCTAGAGAGGGAACAGGGAACACTGAAGCTTTCTTT. Its protein is CSAREGTGNTEAFF. The chain carries TRBV20-1 and TRBJ1-1, with a weak D call TRBD1 (5 bases). The CDR3 has 14 residues. Germline-derived CDR1 and CDR2 are DFQATT and SNEGSKA (reference sequence). Trimming pared 0 bases from V and 1 base from J, leaving 9 bases between.

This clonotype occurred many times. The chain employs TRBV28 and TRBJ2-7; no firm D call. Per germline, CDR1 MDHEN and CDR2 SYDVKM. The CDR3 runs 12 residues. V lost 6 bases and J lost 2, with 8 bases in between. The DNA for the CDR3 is TGTGCCAGCAGGACCTCAACCTACGAGCAGTACTTC. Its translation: CASRTSTYEQYF.